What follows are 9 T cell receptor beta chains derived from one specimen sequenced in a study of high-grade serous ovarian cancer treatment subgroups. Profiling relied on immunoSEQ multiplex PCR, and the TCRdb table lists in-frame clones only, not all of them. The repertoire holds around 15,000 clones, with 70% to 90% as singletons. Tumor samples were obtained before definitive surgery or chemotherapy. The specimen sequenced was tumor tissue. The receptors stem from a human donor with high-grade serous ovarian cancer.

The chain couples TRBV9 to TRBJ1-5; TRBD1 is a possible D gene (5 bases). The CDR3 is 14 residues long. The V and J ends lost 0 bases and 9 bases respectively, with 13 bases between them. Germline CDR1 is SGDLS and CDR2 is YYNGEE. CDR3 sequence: CASSVEGLGTPQHF. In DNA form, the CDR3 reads TGTGCCAGCAGCGTAGAGGGGTTAGGTACGCCCCAGCATTTT. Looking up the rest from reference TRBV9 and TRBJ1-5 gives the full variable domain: DSGVTQTPKHLITATGQRVTLRCSPRSGDLSVYWYQQSLDQGLQFLIQYYNGEERAKGNILERFSAQQFPDLHSELNLSSLELGDSALYFCASSVEGLGTPQHFGDGTRLSIL.

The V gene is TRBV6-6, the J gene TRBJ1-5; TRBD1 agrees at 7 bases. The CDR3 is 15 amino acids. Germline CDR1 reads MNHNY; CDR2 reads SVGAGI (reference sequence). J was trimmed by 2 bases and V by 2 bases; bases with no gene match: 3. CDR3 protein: CASSYNRGGNQPQHF. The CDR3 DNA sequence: TGTGCCAGCAGTTACAACAGGGGAGGCAATCAGCCCCAGCATTTT.

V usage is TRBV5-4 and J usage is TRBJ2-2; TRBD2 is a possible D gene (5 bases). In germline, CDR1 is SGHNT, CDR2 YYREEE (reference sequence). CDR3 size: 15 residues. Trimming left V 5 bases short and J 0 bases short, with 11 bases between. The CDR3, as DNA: TGTGCCAGCAGTGGCGGGCCATCGAACACCGGGGAGCTGTTTTTT. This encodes CASSGGPSNTGELFF.

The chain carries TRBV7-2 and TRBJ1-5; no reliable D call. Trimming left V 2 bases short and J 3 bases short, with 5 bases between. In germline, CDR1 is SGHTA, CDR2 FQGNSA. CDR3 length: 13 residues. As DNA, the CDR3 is TGTGCCAGCAGCTTACTATACAATCAGCCCCAGCATTTT. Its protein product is CASSLLYNQPQHF.

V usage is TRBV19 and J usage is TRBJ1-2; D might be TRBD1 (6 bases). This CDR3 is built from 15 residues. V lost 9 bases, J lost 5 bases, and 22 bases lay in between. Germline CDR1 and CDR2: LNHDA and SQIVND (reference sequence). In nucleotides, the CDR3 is TGTGCCAGCGTAGCACAGGGAAGCTCTATATATGGCTACACCTTC. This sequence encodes CASVAQGSSIYGYTF.

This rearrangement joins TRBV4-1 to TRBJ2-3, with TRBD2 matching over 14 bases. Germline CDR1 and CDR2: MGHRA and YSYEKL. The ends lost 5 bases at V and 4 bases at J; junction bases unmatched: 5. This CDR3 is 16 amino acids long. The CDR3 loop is CASSYQTSGGADTQYF. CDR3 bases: TGCGCCAGCAGCTACCAGACTAGCGGGGGGGCAGATACGCAGTATTTT.

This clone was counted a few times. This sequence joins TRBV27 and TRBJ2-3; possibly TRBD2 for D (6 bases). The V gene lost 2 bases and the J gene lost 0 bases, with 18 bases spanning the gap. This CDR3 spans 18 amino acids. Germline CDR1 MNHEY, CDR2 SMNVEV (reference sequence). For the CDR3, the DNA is TGTGCCAGCAGTTTACTGCCCGGCCGAGGGACTAGCACAGATACGCAGTATTTT. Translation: CASSLLPGRGTSTDTQYF.

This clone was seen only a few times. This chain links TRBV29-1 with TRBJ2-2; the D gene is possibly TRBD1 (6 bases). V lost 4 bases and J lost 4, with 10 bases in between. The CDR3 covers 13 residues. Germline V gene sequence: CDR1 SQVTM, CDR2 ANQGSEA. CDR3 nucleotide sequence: TGCAGCGTTGTACAGGGACCCACCGGGGAGCTGTTTTTT. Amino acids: CSVVQGPTGELFF.

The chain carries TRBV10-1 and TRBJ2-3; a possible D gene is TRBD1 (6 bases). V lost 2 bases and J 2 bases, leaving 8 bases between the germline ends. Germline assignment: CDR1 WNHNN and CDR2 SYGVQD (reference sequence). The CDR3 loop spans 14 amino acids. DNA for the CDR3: TGCGCCAGCAGTGAGCAGGGGCCCACAGATACGCAGTATTTT. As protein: CASSEQGPTDTQYF.